The present T cell receptor beta chain was sequenced within a study of T cell repertoires in cytomegalovirus infection. Whole-study results and caveats: CMV-specific TCR beta clonotypes restricted by HLA-C were the ones dominating the ex vivo response. Identification of carriers of CMV plus the relevant HLA was achieved through cumulative public TCR beta family frequency.

This clonotype was counted many times. Its antigen is unknown. The CDR3 has 15 residues. The V end lost 4 bases, the J end lost 1 base, and 14 bases lay between the germline ends. CDR1 MDHEN and CDR2 SYDVKM come from the germline V gene. Via MiXCR, TCRdb re-called the reads, giving one row per CDR3 protein. Of 510,000 or so distinct CDR3 sequences in the sample, roughly 29% are singletons; the top ten hold approximately 13%. Sequencing was carried out using PBMCs. This chain uses TRBV28 with TRBJ2-7; D might be TRBD2 (6 bases). This receptor was taken from a human donor in good health (CMV status not recorded). Some clones in this sample may be carry-over from other donors' samples. Here the CDR3 reads CASSSPGTFSYEQYF. The CDR3 bases are TGTGCCAGCAGTTCACCCGGGACTTTTTCCTACGAGCAGTACTTC.